Each of the 19 T cell receptor beta chains below was sequenced from the same sample in a study of T cells in Graves' hyperthyroidism and ophthalmopathy. Amplified TCR beta CDR3 regions came from RNA transcripts. HTBI primers were used for first-round RT-PCR of the TCR CDR3. TCRdb fed the multiplex PCR reads into MiXCR, producing one record per CDR3 protein. The sample includes about 180,000 distinct CDR3 sequences, around 15% of them seen just once. Sequencing was done on a sample of blood. These receptors were obtained from a woman in her 50s with Graves' hyperthyroidism.

The chain uses TRBV27 and TRBJ1-1; no clear D. Germline V gene lookup returns CDR1 MNHEY and CDR2 SMNVEV (reference sequence). The CDR3 length is 13 residues. Trimming left V 4 bases short and J 6 bases short, with 12 bases between. DNA for the CDR3: TGTGCCAGCAGTTCCTACAGAGTGGCTGAAGCTTTCTTT. It specifies CASSSYRVAEAFF.

Many counts were recorded for this clonotype. The chain carries TRBV19 and TRBJ2-3, with D unclear. Trimming shortened V by 7 bases and J by 6 bases, and 23 bases separated the two germline ends. CDR3 length: 16 amino acids. Germline CDR1 and CDR2: LNHDA and SQIVND (reference sequence). Written as DNA, the CDR3 is TGTGCCAGTACAAATACAACGGGCAGCCGGTACGATACGCAGTATTTT. This sequence encodes CASTNTTGSRYDTQYF.

The genes are TRBV20-1 and TRBJ1-6; no definite D call. V was shortened by 7 bases and J by 7 bases, with 11 bases between the two germline ends. Germline CDR1 DFQATT, CDR2 SNEGSKA (reference sequence). The CDR3 has 12 amino acids. In nucleotides, the CDR3 is TGCAGTGTTTTTAGGGCGAATTCACCCCTCCACTTT. It translates to CSVFRANSPLHF.

In its sample, this clonotype was seen many times. The chain recombines TRBV15 with TRBJ1-5, with a possible D match to TRBD1 (6 bases). The germline CDR1 and CDR2 sequences are LNHNV and YYDKDF (reference sequence). V shed 4 bases and J shed 4 bases, with 14 bases lying between them. CDR3 size: 15 residues. CDR3 sequence (DNA): TGTGCCACCAGCAACAGGGTAGGTGGGAATCAGCCCCAGCATTTT. Amino acids: CATSNRVGGNQPQHF.

The table lists this clonotype with many counts. This rearrangement joins TRBV5-6 to TRBJ2-7; D ambiguous. V shed 0 bases and J shed 2 bases, with 9 bases lying between them. The CDR3 is made up of 14 amino acids. The germline gives CDR1 SGHDT, CDR2 YYEEEE. The CDR3 DNA follows: TGTGCCAGCAGCTTGGGGGCCGGAACCTACGAGCAGTACTTC. This codes for CASSLGAGTYEQYF. Combining the CDR3 with reference TRBV5-6 and TRBJ2-7 gives the whole variable domain DAGVTQSPTHLIKTRGQQVTLRCSPKSGHDTVSWYQQALGQGPQFIFQYYEEEERQRGNFPDRFSGHQFPNYSSELNVNALLLGDSALYLCASSLGAGTYEQYFGPGTRLTVT.

The table lists this clonotype with many counts. The chain employs TRBV6-1 and TRBJ2-7; 8 bases agree with TRBD2. In germline, CDR1 is MNHNS, CDR2 SASEGT. Trimming cost V 10 bases and J 3 bases; bases outside gene matches: 5. This CDR3 has 12 residues. The CDR3 loop reads CATQRGHYEQYF. As DNA, the CDR3 is TGTGCCACCCAGCGGGGGCACTACGAGCAGTACTTC.

Details on this clonotype: This may arise from a read error, as a much more abundant clone is one base away. This chain uses TRBV19 with TRBJ1-5; D is unresolved. V lost 9 bases and J lost 7, with 16 bases in between. The CDR3 runs 13 residues. The germline V gene encodes CDR1 LNHDA and CDR2 SQIVND (reference sequence). CDR3 DNA: TGTGCCAGCGACGGCCTAACGGGGCAGCCCCAGCATTTT. The encoded protein is CASDGLTGQPQHF. The entire variable domain, with the rest obtained from reference TRBV19 and TRBJ1-5, is as follows: DGGITQSPKYLFRKEGQNVTLSCEQNLNHDAMYWYRQDPGQGLRLIYYSQIVNDFQKGDIAEGYSVSREKKESFPLTVTSAQKNPTAFYLCASDGLTGQPQHFGDGTRLSIL.

This clonotype has a count of ten or more. J is TRBJ2-3 and V is TRBV11-2; D perhaps matches TRBD1 (5 bases). CDR1 is SGHAT and CDR2 is FQNNGV in the germline V gene. V gave up 5 bases and J gave up 6 bases, with 15 bases separating them. There are 14 residues in the CDR3. In nucleotides, the CDR3 is TGTGCCAGCAGCCCACGGACATTCCCGGATACGCAGTATTTT. Translating it yields CASSPRTFPDTQYF. The variable domain in full, completed from reference TRBV11-2 and TRBJ2-3, reads EAGVAQSPRYKIIEKRQSVAFWCNPISGHATLYWYQQILGQGPKLLIQFQNNGVVDDSQLPKDRFSAERLKGVDSTLKIQPAKLEDSAVYLCASSPRTFPDTQYFGPGTRLTVL.

This clonotype was seen ten or more times. The rearrangement joins TRBV14 to TRBJ1-1; no reliable D call. The V gene lost 1 base and the J gene lost 10 bases, with 16 bases spanning the gap. The CDR3 is made up of 14 amino acids. Germline V lookup: CDR1 SGHDN, CDR2 FVKESK. The CDR3 here is CASSQGSLATGAFF. In nucleotides, the CDR3 is TGTGCCAGCAGCCAAGGGAGTTTGGCCACGGGAGCTTTCTTT.

This clonotype was recorded many times. The CDR3 DNA reads as TGTGCCAGCAGTTATTACAGGGTGAACACTGAAGCTTTCTTT. As protein: CASSYYRVNTEAFF. The V and J genes are TRBV28 and TRBJ1-1; D is possibly TRBD1 (6 bases). CDR1 and CDR2 (germline): MDHEN, SYDVKM. Trimming stripped 4 bases from V and 0 bases from J, with 9 bases between. The CDR3 runs to 14 residues.

This clonotype was counted at least ten times. The CDR3 region has the DNA TGCAGTGCTAGAAATAATGGTGGGGGTGCCCGCCACCCTTACGAGCAGTACTTC. This gives the protein CSARNNGGGARHPYEQYF. V usage is TRBV20-1 and J usage is TRBJ2-7, with D possibly being TRBD1 or TRBD2 (5 bases each). Trimming removed 2 bases from V and 4 bases from J, with 27 bases in between. This CDR3 has 18 amino acids. Looked up from germline, CDR1 is DFQATT and CDR2 is SNEGSKA (reference sequence).

Ten or more counts support this clonotype. The chain employs TRBV12-3 or TRBV12-4 and TRBJ2-6, with D maybe TRBD2 (6 bases). This CDR3 is built from 18 residues. V lost 3 bases, J lost 1 base, and 16 bases lay in between. CDR3 in amino acids: CASSFFGAGGSGANVLTF. The CDR3 region has the DNA TGTGCCAGCAGTTTCTTTGGGGCCGGAGGGTCTGGGGCCAACGTCCTGACTTTC.

V and J are TRBV15 and TRBJ1-4; TRBD1 matches at 7 bases. This CDR3 contains 13 residues. Losses at the gene ends were 3 bases for V and 10 bases for J; bases not matched to a gene: 5. Per germline, CDR1 LNHNV and CDR2 YYDKDF (reference sequence). CDR3 residues: CATSSGTARKLFF. CDR3 DNA sequence: TGTGCCACCAGCAGTGGGACAGCGAGAAAACTGTTTTTT.

This clonotype was found many times. This chain connects TRBV12-3 or TRBV12-4 to TRBJ2-1; 7 positions match TRBD2. This CDR3 is built from 15 residues. J was trimmed by 5 bases and V by 2 bases; bases with no gene match: 6. CDR3 nucleotide sequence: TGTGCCAGCAGTTTATGGCGGGGGATGGACAATGAGCAGTTCTTC. Encoded protein: CASSLWRGMDNEQFF.

This clonotype was seen a few times. The chain joins TRBV19 to TRBJ1-2; the D gene is possibly TRBD1 (5 bases). V lost 7 bases, J lost 4 bases, and 25 bases lay in between. This CDR3 comprises 17 residues. CDR1 and CDR2 from the germline V gene are LNHDA and SQIVND (reference sequence). CDR3 sequence: CASTPIGTGRASYGYTF. The CDR3 region has the DNA TGTGCCAGTACCCCGATTGGGACGGGACGAGCCTCCTATGGCTACACCTTC.

This clonotype appeared many times. The rearrangement links TRBV7-2 to TRBJ2-1; 8 bases are a match to TRBD2. The V and J ends lost 7 bases and 5 bases, in that order; junction bases with no gene match: 7. The germline V gene encodes CDR1 SGHTA and CDR2 FQGNSA. This CDR3 spans 14 amino acids. The CDR3 sequence: CASNLRGGNNEQFF. As DNA, the CDR3 is TGTGCCAGCAATCTTCGCGGGGGGAACAATGAGCAGTTCTTC.

The sample holds many counts of this clonotype. Compared with germline, one end of the junction differs, possibly owing to a read error. V gene TRBV7-7 combines with J gene TRBJ2-1, with 8 bases lining up with TRBD2. Germline assignment: CDR1 SSHAT and CDR2 FNYEAQ (reference sequence). The length of the CDR3 is 14 residues. The CDR3 nucleotides read TGTGCTAGCAGCCGGGGGGGGGTCCTCGATGAGCAGTTCTTC. Amino acid sequence: CASSRGGVLDEQFF.

Comment on this clonotype: Germline and junction disagree at one end, which may indicate a read error. The chain carries TRBV12-3 or TRBV12-4 and TRBJ2-7; the D is unclear. This CDR3 has 11 amino acids. CDR3 in DNA: TGTGCCAGCAGTCTCTCCTGCGAGCAGTACTTC. Translating it yields CASSLSCEQYF.

This clonotype appeared many times. The gene calls are TRBV2 and TRBJ2-1; D may correspond to TRBD1 or TRBD2 (5 bases each). CDR3 length: 15 residues. Trimming left V 8 bases short and J 5 bases short, with 19 bases between. From germline, CDR1 is SNHLY and CDR2 FYNNEI. CDR3 in amino acids: CASSAAPGTNNEQFF. The CDR3, as DNA: TGTGCCAGCTCGGCCGCACCCGGGACGAACAATGAGCAGTTCTTC.